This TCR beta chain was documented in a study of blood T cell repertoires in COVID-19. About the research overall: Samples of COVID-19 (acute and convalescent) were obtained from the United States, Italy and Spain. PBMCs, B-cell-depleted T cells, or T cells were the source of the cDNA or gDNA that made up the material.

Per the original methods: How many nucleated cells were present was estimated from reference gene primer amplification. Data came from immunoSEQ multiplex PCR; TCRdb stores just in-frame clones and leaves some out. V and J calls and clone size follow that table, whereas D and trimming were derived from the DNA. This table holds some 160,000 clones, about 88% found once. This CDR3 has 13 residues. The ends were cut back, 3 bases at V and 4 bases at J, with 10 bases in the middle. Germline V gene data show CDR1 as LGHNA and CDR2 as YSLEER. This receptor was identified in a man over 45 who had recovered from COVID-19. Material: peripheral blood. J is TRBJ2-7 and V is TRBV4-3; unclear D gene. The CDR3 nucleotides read TGCGCCAGCAGCCATGATACTACGTACGAGCAGTACTTC. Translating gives CASSHDTTYEQYF.